Following are 31 T cell receptor beta chains from one sample sequenced in a study of regulatory T cells in long-lasting Graves disease. Libraries of TCR beta came from iRepertoire HTBI primers plus Arm-PCR of CDR3 regions. TCRdb passed the multiplex PCR reads through MiXCR, listing each CDR3 protein once. The table has roughly 430,000 distinct CDR3 sequences, under 25% seen once. Regarding time point: persistent/refractory GD, antithyroid drugs over 5 years with positive TRAb. Generation of the TCR library employed RNA extracted from PBMCs. Sample: peripheral blood mononuclear cells (PBMCs), taken when the disease was refractory, from a patient treated with antithyroid drugs. Source of these receptors: a female donor with Graves disease.

This clonotype was seen more than once but under ten times. The CDR3 is CASSIDRATDEQYF. DNA for the CDR3: TGTGCCAGTAGTATAGATCGAGCCACCGACGAGCAGTACTTC. The J gene is TRBJ2-7, the V gene TRBV19; no firm D call. Trimming removed 0 bases at V and 5 bases at J, with 11 bases between. CDR1 and CDR2 from the germline V gene are LNHDA and SQIVND (reference sequence). The CDR3 totals 14 residues.

Ten or more counts support this clonotype. The chain carries TRBV29-1 and TRBJ1-1, with D possibly matching TRBD1 (6 bases). CDR3 size: 11 residues. The V and J ends lost 6 bases and 6 bases respectively, with 11 bases between them. Germline CDR1 SQVTM, CDR2 ANQGSEA. The CDR3 is CSVEDSAEAFF. The CDR3 nucleotides are TGCAGCGTCGAGGACAGCGCTGAAGCTTTCTTT.

This clonotype was found a few times. This chain joins TRBV7-2 and TRBJ2-4; 7 nucleotides match TRBD2. The junction had 0 bases not matched to a gene; V was cut back by 4 bases and J by 9 bases. Germline CDR1 SGHTA, CDR2 FQGNSA. This CDR3 contains 11 residues. CDR3 in DNA: TGTGCCAGCAGCTCGGGGGGCATTCAGTACTTC. Amino acids: CASSSGGIQYF.

This clonotype was counted ten times or more. The CDR3 protein is CASSYRGRTGELFF. As DNA, the CDR3 is TGTGCCAGCAGTTACCGGGGTCGGACCGGGGAGCTGTTTTTT. The chain employs TRBV12-3 or TRBV12-4 and TRBJ2-2, with a weak D call TRBD2 (5 bases). There are 14 residues in the CDR3. Deletions cut 4 bases from V and 5 bases from J, with 11 bases between.

V gene TRBV19 combines with J gene TRBJ2-7, with D hard to call. The CDR3 is 13 amino acids. Germline CDR1 reads LNHDA; CDR2 reads SQIVND (reference sequence). The ends were cut back, 5 bases at V and 3 bases at J, with 11 bases in the middle. The CDR3 nucleotides are TGTGCCAGTAGTCCTCTCATAGGCTACGAGCAGTACTTC. This codes for CASSPLIGYEQYF.

The chain has TRBV9 and TRBJ2-7, with D unresolved. This CDR3 is 14 amino acids long. Germline CDR1 is SGDLS and CDR2 is YYNGEE. Trimming stripped 0 bases from V and 2 bases from J, with 9 bases between. The CDR3 loop reads CASSVEAGTYEQYF. CDR3 nucleotides: TGTGCCAGCAGCGTAGAGGCCGGTACCTACGAGCAGTACTTC.

This clonotype was detected many times. The chain is built from TRBV2 and TRBJ2-1, with TRBD2 as a possible D gene (6 bases). The germline V gene encodes CDR1 SNHLY and CDR2 FYNNEI. Deletions cut 6 bases from V and 12 bases from J, with 15 bases between. The CDR3 consists of 12 residues. CDR3: CASSGVGTPQFF. In DNA, the CDR3 is TGTGCCAGCAGCGGGGTTGGGACTCCGCAGTTCTTC. Combining the CDR3 with reference TRBV2 and TRBJ2-1 gives the whole variable domain EPEVTQTPSHQVTQMGQEVILRCVPISNHLYFYWYRQILGQKVEFLVSFYNNEISEKSEIFDDQFSVERPDGSNFTLKIRSTKLEDSAMYFCASSGVGTPQFFGPGTRLTVL.

The table lists this clonotype with a few counts. A read error is possible here, since a much larger clone lies one base away. The chain is built from TRBV28 and TRBJ1-1, with a tentative D call TRBD1 (5 bases). Germline V gene sequence: CDR1 MDHEN, CDR2 SYDVKM. V lost 7 bases and J lost 6, with 15 bases in between. This CDR3 region has 13 residues. CDR3 loop: CASTYRMEAEAFF. DNA for the CDR3: TGTGCCAGCACCTACAGGATGGAGGCTGAAGCTTTCTTT.

This chain links TRBV3-1 with TRBJ1-4, with TRBD1 matching over 8 bases. J was trimmed by 8 bases and V by 3 bases; bases with no gene match: 14. This CDR3 is built from 17 residues. Germline V gene sequence: CDR1 LGHDT, CDR2 YNNKEL (reference sequence). The CDR3: CASSHDPRTGREEKLFF. DNA for the CDR3: TGTGCCAGCAGCCACGACCCACGGACAGGGAGAGAAGAAAAACTGTTTTTT. Filled out from reference TRBV3-1 and TRBJ1-4, the complete variable domain reads DTAVSQTPKYLVTQMGNDKSIKCEQNLGHDTMYWYKQDSKKFLKIMFSYNNKELIINETVPNRFSPKSPDKAHLNLHINSLELGDSAVYFCASSHDPRTGREEKLFFGSGTQLSVL.

This clonotype appeared many times. The chain carries TRBV11-3 and TRBJ1-5, with D possibly matching TRBD1 (6 bases). Trimming left V 5 bases short and J 1 base short, with 15 bases between. In germline, CDR1 is SGHNT, CDR2 YENEEA. The CDR3 loop spans 16 amino acids. The CDR3 coding sequence is TGTGCCAGCAGCCCCGAGGGGGTGGGGAGCAATCAGCCCCAGCATTTT. Translating gives CASSPEGVGSNQPQHF.

This clonotype was counted many times. This chain links TRBV10-3 with TRBJ2-5; D tentatively reads TRBD1 or TRBD2 (5 bases each). CDR1 ENHRY and CDR2 SYGVKD come from the germline V gene. The V end lost 2 bases, the J end lost 1 base, and 8 bases lay between the germline ends. This CDR3 has 14 amino acids. The CDR3 protein is CAISERGTQETQYF. CDR3 bases: TGTGCCATCAGTGAGAGAGGGACCCAAGAGACCCAGTACTTC.

This clonotype has just a few counts. The V and J genes are TRBV2 and TRBJ2-7; 7 bases are a match to TRBD1. This CDR3 contains 14 residues. V lost 4 bases and J lost 0; bases outside the gene matches: 3. In germline, CDR1 is SNHLY, CDR2 FYNNEI. The CDR3 here is CASSGSGGSYEQYF. The CDR3 DNA is TGTGCCAGCAGTGGGTCAGGGGGCTCCTACGAGCAGTACTTC.

The chain recombines TRBV5-1 with TRBJ2-5; no clear D. In germline, CDR1 is SGHRS, CDR2 YFSETQ. The CDR3 runs 14 residues. V was pared by 2 bases and J by 1 base, with 9 bases between. CDR3 DNA: TGCGCCAGCAGCTTAGGTAGGGCCCAAGAGACCCAGTACTTC. Protein sequence: CASSLGRAQETQYF.

To note about this clonotype: Given a much more abundant clone one base away, this may be a read error. The rearrangement uses TRBV28 and TRBJ2-7; D might be TRBD2 (6 bases). Germline V lookup: CDR1 MDHEN, CDR2 SYDVKM. The CDR3 consists of 15 residues. The V gene lost 8 bases and the J gene lost 2 bases, with 19 bases spanning the gap. CDR3 bases: TGTGCCAGCGGGGAACAACTGGGGGGAACCTACGAGCAGTACTTC. Encoded protein: CASGEQLGGTYEQYF.

This clonotype was seen a few times. The rearrangement links TRBV19 to TRBJ2-1; 13 nucleotides agree with TRBD2. CDR1 and CDR2 (germline): LNHDA, SQIVND (reference sequence). The CDR3 loop spans 16 amino acids. Unmatched junction bases numbered 7, after V lost 4 bases and J lost 7 bases. The CDR3 DNA sequence: TGTGCCAGTAGTACTCGGACTAGCGGGAGTAGGAATGAGCAGTTCTTC. Encoded protein: CASSTRTSGSRNEQFF.

The V and J genes are TRBV2 and TRBJ1-2; 9 nucleotides line up with TRBD1. The V gene's germline CDR1 is SNHLY and CDR2 FYNNEI. This CDR3 contains 15 residues. V lost 3 bases and J lost 5; bases outside the gene matches: 7. This CDR3 reads CASSDRGQGNYGYTF. The CDR3 bases are TGTGCCAGCAGTGATAGGGGACAGGGAAATTATGGCTACACCTTC.

This clonotype was seen at least ten times. This rearrangement joins TRBV2 to TRBJ2-6, with TRBD2 identical over 12 bases. Germline V CDR1 and CDR2: SNHLY, FYNNEI. The J segment lost 1 base and the V segment lost 10 bases, leaving 5 bases of the junction unmatched. CDR3 size: 16 residues. The CDR3 bases are TGTGCCATCTTGACTAGCGGGAGTTCTGGGGCCAACGTCCTGACTTTC. As protein: CAILTSGSSGANVLTF.

V usage is TRBV3-1 and J usage is TRBJ2-1; no clear D gene. Germline-derived CDR1 and CDR2 are LGHDT and YNNKEL (reference sequence). This CDR3 is 14 amino acids long. Trimming removed 0 bases from V and 9 bases from J, with 12 bases in between. In DNA, the CDR3 is TGTGCCAGCAGCCAAGATTCTAGTGGGTCTGAGCAGTTCTTC. Residues: CASSQDSSGSEQFF.

In this sample, this clonotype turned up many times. The V call is TRBV6-1, the J call TRBJ2-7; D is perhaps TRBD1 (6 bases). The V and J ends lost 0 bases and 2 bases respectively, with 11 bases between them. The CDR3 runs 15 residues. In germline, CDR1 is MNHNS, CDR2 SASEGT. In DNA form, the CDR3 reads TGTGCCAGCAGTGAAGCCAGGGGCCTTACCTACGAGCAGTACTTC. This encodes CASSEARGLTYEQYF.

There are many counts of this clonotype. J is TRBJ2-4 and V is TRBV27, with TRBD1 matching 7 bases. Germline V lookup: CDR1 MNHEY, CDR2 SMNVEV (reference sequence). The CDR3 runs to 12 residues. After removal of 6 bases from V and 6 bases from J, the junction contained 2 bases not matched to a gene. CDR3: CASSGTANIQYF. The CDR3 DNA follows: TGTGCCAGCAGCGGGACAGCAAACATTCAGTACTTC.

This chain uses TRBV7-9 with TRBJ1-4; tentatively, D is TRBD1 (5 bases). CDR1 and CDR2 from the germline V gene are SEHNR and FQNEAQ (reference sequence). Deletions cut 1 base from V and 0 bases from J, with 12 bases between. This CDR3 comprises 17 residues. In DNA form, the CDR3 reads TGTGCCAGCAGCTTAGAACGGGGCGCAGCAACTAATGAAAAACTGTTTTTT. Translating gives CASSLERGAATNEKLFF. Full variable domain (rest looked up from reference TRBV7-9 and TRBJ1-4): DTGVSQNPRHKITKRGQNVTFRCDPISEHNRLYWYRQTLGQGPEFLTYFQNEAQLEKSRLLSDRFSAERPKGSFSTLEIQRTEQGDSAMYLCASSLERGAATNEKLFFGSGTQLSVL.

This clonotype was seen ten or more times. This rearrangement joins TRBV20-1 to TRBJ1-5; D ambiguous. Germline CDR1 is DFQATT and CDR2 is SNEGSKA (reference sequence). V lost 1 base, J lost 7 bases, and 8 bases lay in between. The CDR3 runs to 12 residues. The CDR3: CSARAPWQPQHF. Written as DNA, the CDR3 is TGCAGTGCTAGAGCCCCCTGGCAGCCCCAGCATTTT.

This clonotype was seen repeatedly, ten times or more. The rearrangement joins TRBV12-3 or TRBV12-4 to TRBJ2-7; no clear D gene. This CDR3 region has 14 residues. The V end was cut by 6 bases, the J end by 5 bases, with 17 bases between. The CDR3 protein is CASSVRGNLDEQYF. The CDR3 DNA reads TGTGCCAGCAGCGTCCGCGGTAACCTCGACGAGCAGTACTTC.

This clonotype was observed a few times. The CDR3 is CSATRDRDTGELFF. The CDR3 DNA follows: TGCAGTGCAACCCGGGACAGAGACACCGGGGAGCTGTTTTTT. The V call is TRBV20-1, the J call TRBJ2-2, with 7 nucleotides matching TRBD1. CDR1 and CDR2 (germline): DFQATT, SNEGSKA (reference sequence). V dropped 6 bases and J dropped 3; count of bases not matched to a gene: 7. The CDR3 has 14 amino acids.

V and J are TRBV20-1 and TRBJ2-7, with D possibly matching TRBD1 (6 bases). V was pared by 5 bases and J by 2 bases, with 16 bases between. The germline CDR1 and CDR2 sequences are DFQATT and SNEGSKA (reference sequence). The CDR3 has 14 amino acids. The CDR3 loop reads CSAPPGTNAYEQYF. CDR3 nucleotides: TGCAGTGCTCCTCCCGGGACAAACGCCTACGAGCAGTACTTC.

This clonotype came up many times. The CDR3: CASSPDLLEGYTF. CDR3 DNA sequence: TGTGCCAGCAGCCCGGACCTCCTTGAAGGCTACACCTTC. The chain recombines TRBV28 with TRBJ1-2; unclear D gene. Deletions cut 6 bases from V and 8 bases from J, with 16 bases between. From germline, CDR1 is MDHEN and CDR2 SYDVKM. The CDR3 runs 13 residues.

The chain has TRBV7-2 and TRBJ2-7, with TRBD2 identical over 9 bases. J lost 2 bases, V lost 1 base, and 3 bases had no gene match. Germline values: CDR1 SGHTA, CDR2 FQGNSA. This CDR3 region has 15 residues. The CDR3 sequence is CASSLESGRPYEQYF. The CDR3 DNA follows: TGTGCCAGCAGCTTAGAAAGCGGGAGGCCCTACGAGCAGTACTTC. Full variable domain (outside the CDR3, taken from reference TRBV7-2 and TRBJ2-7): GAGVSQSPSNKVTEKGKDVELRCDPISGHTALYWYRQSLGQGLEFLIYFQGNSAPDKSGLPSDRFSAERTGGSVSTLTIQRTQQEDSAVYLCASSLESGRPYEQYFGPGTRLTVT.

The CDR3 DNA reads as TGTGCCAGCAGCGGAGCGGGAGTTTACGGTACGCAGTATTTT. Encoded protein: CASSGAGVYGTQYF. This chain uses TRBV2 with TRBJ2-3, with 8 bases lining up with TRBD2. CDR3 length: 14 amino acids. The germline V gene encodes CDR1 SNHLY and CDR2 FYNNEI. The V and J ends lost 6 bases and 8 bases, in that order; junction bases with no gene match: 10.

The chain employs TRBV5-1 and TRBJ2-1, with TRBD2 as a possible D gene (6 bases). The germline CDR1 and CDR2 sequences are SGHRS and YFSETQ. Trimming took 0 bases from V and 6 from J, leaving 13 bases between them. The CDR3 is 15 residues long. CDR3 in amino acids: CASSLVAGLGNEQFF. The DNA of the CDR3 is TGCGCCAGCAGCTTGGTTGCGGGATTGGGCAATGAGCAGTTCTTC.

This clonotype occurred many times. The chain recombines TRBV5-5 with TRBJ1-1; 8 bases fit TRBD1. CDR1 and CDR2 (germline): SGHKS, YYEKEE (reference sequence). The CDR3 consists of 15 residues. V gave up 4 bases and J gave up 6 bases; unmatched junction bases: 11. CDR3 nucleotide sequence: TGTGCCAGCAGCGCGACAGGGGATTCATACGCTGAAGCTTTCTTT. This encodes CASSATGDSYAEAFF.

The chain carries TRBV11-2 and TRBJ2-1; the D gene is possibly TRBD2 (6 bases). Germline V gives CDR1 SGHAT, CDR2 FQNNGV. The CDR3 contains 13 residues. Trimming stripped 2 bases from V and 8 bases from J, with 10 bases between. Here the CDR3 reads CASSLQGLDEQFF. The CDR3 region has the DNA TGTGCCAGCAGCTTACAGGGACTTGATGAGCAGTTCTTC.